A single sample gave rise to the 24 T cell receptor beta chains below, sequenced in a study of blood T cell repertoires in COVID-19. Sequencing used immunoSEQ multiplex PCR; TCRdb keeps in-frame clones, though not all of them. This table has 200,000 to 250,000 clones, about 86% appearing once. Sequencing was carried out using peripheral blood. Receptors originate from a man in his fifties or sixties with acute or convalescent COVID-19.

The rearrangement uses TRBV19 and TRBJ1-6, with a possible D match to TRBD1 (6 bases). Germline CDR1 LNHDA, CDR2 SQIVND (reference sequence). The CDR3 contains 14 residues. Between the trimmed V and J ends, which lost 6 bases and 6 bases, there was a span of 12 bases. CDR3 sequence: CASRLGQSNSPLHF. DNA of the CDR3: TGTGCCAGTAGACTGGGACAAAGTAATTCACCCCTCCACTTT.

This rearrangement joins TRBV21-1 to TRBJ1-5. TRBV21-1 corresponds to a pseudogene. The CDR3 runs 14 residues. This CDR3 reads CASSMRNSNQPQHF. The CDR3 DNA sequence: TGTGCCAGCAGCATGAGGAATAGCAATCAGCCCCAGCATTTT.

This clone was counted only a few times. The chain couples TRBV9 to TRBJ1-5; 8 bases are shared with TRBD1. The junction had 5 bases not matched to a gene; V was cut back by 3 bases and J by 6 bases. CDR3 length equals 14 residues. Germline values: CDR1 SGDLS, CDR2 YYNGEE. Here the CDR3 DNA reads TGTGCCAGCAGCGCGCTCGACAGGGGTCAGCCCCAGCATTTT. Translating it yields CASSALDRGQPQHF.

The chain combines TRBV28 with TRBJ1-5, with D perhaps matching TRBD1 (5 bases). The V end lost 6 bases, the J end lost 6 bases, and 9 bases lay between the germline ends. Germline V gene sequence: CDR1 MDHEN, CDR2 SYDVKM. There are 12 residues in the CDR3. In nucleotides, the CDR3 is TGTGCCAGCAGCACAGGCTCTCAGCCCCAGCATTTT. Translated: CASSTGSQPQHF.

The chain couples TRBV9 to TRBJ1-3; no clear D gene. V dropped 4 bases and J dropped 0 bases, with 8 bases sitting between them. Per germline, CDR1 SGDLS and CDR2 YYNGEE. The CDR3 sequence is 14 residues long. CDR3 in amino acids: CASSFGDSGNTIYF. CDR3 sequence (DNA): TGTGCCAGCAGCTTCGGAGACTCTGGAAACACCATATATTTT.

This clone was picked up a small number of times. This chain links TRBV28 with TRBJ2-7; 10 bases fit TRBD1. J lost 6 bases, V lost 6 bases, and 2 bases had no gene match. This CDR3 has 12 amino acids. From germline, CDR1 is MDHEN and CDR2 SYDVKM. The CDR3 here is CASRRDRGEQYF. CDR3 nucleotide sequence: TGTGCCAGCAGGAGGGACAGGGGCGAGCAGTACTTC. Combining the CDR3 with reference TRBV28 and TRBJ2-7 gives the whole variable domain DVKVTQSSRYLVKRTGEKVFLECVQDMDHENMFWYRQDPGLGLRLIYFSYDVKMKEKGDIPEGYSVSREKKERFSLILESASTNQTSMYLCASRRDRGEQYFGPGTRLTVT.

V usage is TRBV5-6 and J usage is TRBJ1-3, with 8 bases that match TRBD1. This CDR3 contains 15 residues. V was pared by 4 bases and J by 7 bases, with 10 bases of the junction left unmatched. The germline V gene encodes CDR1 SGHDT and CDR2 YYEEEE. This CDR3 reads CASSRRAGGWNTIYF. In DNA, the CDR3 is TGTGCCAGCAGCCGCCGGGCAGGGGGCTGGAACACCATATATTTT.

Comments on this clone: A junction end diverges from the germline sequence, so it may reflect a read error. V gene TRBV5-6 combines with J gene TRBJ2-7; D uncertain. This CDR3 region has 15 residues. CDR1 and CDR2 (germline): SGHDT, YYEEEE. CDR3 protein: CASSLALRQTYEQYF. In nucleotides, the CDR3 is TGTGCCAGCAGTTTGGCCTTGAGGCAGACCTACGAGCAGTACTTC.

V gene TRBV6-6 combines with J gene TRBJ2-1, with TRBD2 matching 10 bases. V shed 5 bases, J shed 3 bases, and the junction held 10 bases outside the gene matches. This CDR3 region has 17 residues. Per germline, CDR1 MNHNY and CDR2 SVGAGI (reference sequence). CDR3 amino acids: CASSPRGSGRNYNEQFF. The CDR3 DNA follows: TGTGCCAGCAGTCCCCGGGGTAGCGGGAGGAACTACAATGAGCAGTTCTTC.

The rearrangement uses TRBV4-2 and TRBJ2-1; TRBD1 matches at 7 bases. Germline CDR1 LGHNA, CDR2 YNFKEQ. This CDR3 contains 17 residues. With 4 bases clipped from V and 0 bases from J, the junction kept 9 bases outside the gene matches. CDR3 region: CASSPPQTGFSYNEQFF. The CDR3 DNA is TGTGCCAGCAGCCCACCCCAGACAGGGTTCTCCTACAATGAGCAGTTCTTC.

The chain joins TRBV4-3 to TRBJ1-5; D not certain. The V end lost 0 bases, the J end lost 7 bases, and 7 bases lay between the germline ends. Germline CDR1 LGHNA, CDR2 YSLEER. This CDR3 contains 13 residues. CDR3 sequence (DNA): TGCGCCAGCAGCCAAGATCTCCTCCAGCCCCAGCATTTT. This encodes CASSQDLLQPQHF.

This clone was seen only a few times. The chain joins TRBV19 to TRBJ1-1; TRBD1 matches at 8 bases. The germline V gene encodes CDR1 LNHDA and CDR2 SQIVND (reference sequence). J gave up 11 bases and V 2 bases, and 7 bases lay outside the gene matches. The length of the CDR3 is 13 residues. The CDR3 reads CASSINGQGKAFF. DNA for the CDR3: TGTGCCAGTAGTATAAACGGACAGGGTAAGGCTTTCTTT.

The chain combines TRBV11-2 with TRBJ2-3; the match to TRBD2 covers 7 bases. CDR1 is SGHAT and CDR2 is FQNNGV in the germline V gene. This CDR3 region has 16 residues. Losses at the gene ends were 2 bases for V and 1 base for J; bases not matched to a gene: 6. CDR3 residues: CASSLLLAGRTDTQYF. The CDR3 region has the DNA TGTGCCAGCAGCTTATTGTTAGCGGGCCGCACAGATACGCAGTATTTT. The full variable domain, in which reference TRBV11-2 and TRBJ2-3 provide the parts outside the CDR3, is EAGVAQSPRYKIIEKRQSVAFWCNPISGHATLYWYQQILGQGPKLLIQFQNNGVVDDSQLPKDRFSAERLKGVDSTLKIQPAKLEDSAVYLCASSLLLAGRTDTQYFGPGTRLTVL.

The CDR3 DNA reads as TGTGCCATCAGTGATGGGGGGGCTGAAGAGACCCAGTACTTC. Translation gives CAISDGGAEETQYF. This sequence joins TRBV10-3 and TRBJ2-5; the D gene is possibly TRBD2 (7 bases). The germline CDR1 and CDR2 sequences are ENHRY and SYGVKD. This CDR3 contains 14 residues. Trimming left V 3 bases short and J 3 bases short, with 11 bases between.

This chain links TRBV9 with TRBJ1-1; D uncertain. This CDR3 comprises 14 residues. V lost 3 bases and J 5 bases, leaving 14 bases between the germline ends. Looked up from germline, CDR1 is SGDLS and CDR2 is YYNGEE. CDR3 nucleotide sequence: TGTGCCAGCAGCGGCATTCCGGAGGGTACTGAAGCTTTCTTT. It specifies CASSGIPEGTEAFF.

V usage is TRBV7-8 and J usage is TRBJ2-6, with 11 bases lining up with TRBD2. The CDR3 extends over 19 amino acids. Trimming at V came to 5 bases and at J to 3 bases, leaving 12 bases not matched to a gene. Germline-derived CDR1 and CDR2 are SGHVS and FQNEAQ. In nucleotides, the CDR3 is TGTGCCAGCAGCACAGCCATAGCGGGAGGGGATTTTGGGGCCAACGTCCTGACTTTC. The encoded protein is CASSTAIAGGDFGANVLTF.

This clone was counted once. V usage is TRBV6-5 and J usage is TRBJ2-7, with TRBD2 as a possible D gene (6 bases). Looked up from germline, CDR1 is MNHEY and CDR2 is SVGAGI. The CDR3 is made up of 13 amino acids. The V gene lost 6 bases and the J gene lost 3 bases, with 12 bases spanning the gap. This CDR3 reads CASSPGDGYEQYF. DNA for the CDR3: TGTGCCAGCAGCCCGGGAGATGGCTACGAGCAGTACTTC.

The chain is built from TRBV11-2 and TRBJ1-3; D may be TRBD1 (5 bases). The V gene lost 4 bases and the J gene lost 7 bases, with 17 bases spanning the gap. Germline CDR1 and CDR2: SGHAT and FQNNGV. This CDR3 comprises 15 residues. CDR3 protein: CASSSDGGGGNTIYF. Here the CDR3 DNA reads TGTGCCAGCAGCTCGGATGGTGGGGGAGGGAACACCATATATTTT.

This clone occurred a few times. V is TRBV7-9 and J is TRBJ1-1, with 9 bases lining up with TRBD1. The trim removed 6 bases at V and 3 bases at J, leaving 2 bases unmatched. The CDR3 is made up of 13 amino acids. The germline gives CDR1 SEHNR, CDR2 FQNEAQ (reference sequence). The CDR3 reads CASSTGGYTEAFF. The CDR3 nucleotides read TGTGCCAGCAGTACAGGGGGCTACACTGAAGCTTTCTTT.

The CDR3: CASSDKRWQGDHGYTF. The DNA for the CDR3 is TGTGCCAGCAGTGACAAGAGGTGGCAGGGGGATCATGGCTACACCTTC. V gene TRBV25-1 combines with J gene TRBJ1-2, with 7 bases fitting TRBD1. The ends lost 3 bases at V and 6 bases at J; junction bases unmatched: 13. The CDR3 has 16 residues. Germline V gene data show CDR1 as MGHDK and CDR2 as SYGVNS.

The V call is TRBV20-1, the J call TRBJ1-1; the D is unclear. V lost 3 bases and J lost 4, with 12 bases in between. The CDR3 loop spans 13 amino acids. CDR1 DFQATT and CDR2 SNEGSKA come from the germline V gene (reference sequence). This chain's CDR3 is CSASPVRATEAFF. For the CDR3, the DNA is TGCAGTGCTAGTCCCGTGAGGGCCACTGAAGCTTTCTTT.

This chain links TRBV7-2 with TRBJ2-4; 11 bases are shared with TRBD2. Germline lookup yields CDR1 SGHTA and CDR2 FQGNSA. After removal of 4 bases from V and 7 bases from J, the junction contained 0 bases not matched to a gene. CDR3 length: 13 residues. CDR3: CASSSSGRNIQYF. The CDR3 DNA sequence: TGTGCCAGCAGCTCTAGCGGGAGGAACATTCAGTACTTC.

The chain couples TRBV18 to TRBJ2-7; 8 bases match TRBD2. V shed 0 bases, J shed 7 bases, and the junction held 2 bases outside the gene matches. This CDR3 contains 13 residues. Germline V gene lookup returns CDR1 KGHSH and CDR2 LQKENI. The DNA for the CDR3 is TGTGCCAGCTCACCACCGGGCGGGGGGGAGCAGTACTTC. Its protein product is CASSPPGGGEQYF.

The chain uses TRBV6-5 and TRBJ2-7; 11 bases match TRBD1. J lost 1 base, V lost 6 bases, and 2 bases had no gene match. This CDR3 has 14 residues. Germline V gene data show CDR1 as MNHEY and CDR2 as SVGAGI. This CDR3 reads CASRGQGVSYEQYF. CDR3 DNA sequence: TGTGCCAGCAGGGGACAGGGGGTATCCTACGAGCAGTACTTC.